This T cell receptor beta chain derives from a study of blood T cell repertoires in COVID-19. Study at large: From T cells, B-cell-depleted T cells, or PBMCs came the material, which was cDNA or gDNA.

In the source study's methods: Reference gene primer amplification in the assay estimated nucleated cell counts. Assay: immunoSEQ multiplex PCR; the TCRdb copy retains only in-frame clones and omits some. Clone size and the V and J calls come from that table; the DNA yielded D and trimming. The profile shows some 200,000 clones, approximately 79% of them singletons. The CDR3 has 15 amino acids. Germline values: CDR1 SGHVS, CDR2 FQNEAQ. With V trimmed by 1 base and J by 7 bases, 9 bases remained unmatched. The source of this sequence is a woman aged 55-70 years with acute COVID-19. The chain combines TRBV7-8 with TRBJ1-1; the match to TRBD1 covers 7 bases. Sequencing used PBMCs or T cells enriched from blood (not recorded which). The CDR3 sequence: CASSLGGGDRVEAFF. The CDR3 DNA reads TGTGCCAGCAGCTTAGGAGGCGGGGACAGAGTTGAAGCTTTCTTT.